This T cell receptor (beta chain) was obtained from a study of graft-versus-host responses after intestinal transplantation. The plating included some 200,000 irradiated, violet-dye-labeled stimulator cells together with some 200,000 CFSE-labeled responder cells. Study-level results: Analysis identified GvH clones in recipient marrow, with some appearing first in ileum or blood.

Using immunoSEQ multiplex PCR, the repertoire was profiled, and TCRdb retains in-frame clones only, with some absent. The sample records roughly 14,000 clones, about 34% being singletons. Trimming pared 1 base from V and 0 bases from J, leaving 10 bases between. CDR1 is SGHVS, CDR2 FNYEAQ, per germline. CDR3 length equals 16 residues. Sequencing was performed on alloreactive CD8+ T cells from a mixed lymphocyte reaction culture, taken before intestinal transplant. Subset reported: CFSE-low proliferating T cells sorted from roughly six-day pre-transplant mixed lymphocyte reaction (GvH or HvG direction). The rearrangement joins TRBV7-6 to TRBJ1-3; D might be TRBD1 (5 bases). The receptor was derived from a human patient who received an intestinal transplant. For the CDR3, the DNA is TGTGCCAGCAGCTTAGACCCGGGGGACTCTGGAAACACCATATATTTT. It codes for CASSLDPGDSGNTIYF. The variable domain in full, completed from reference TRBV7-6 and TRBJ1-3, reads GAGVSQSPRYKVTKRGQDVALRCDPISGHVSLYWYRQALGQGPEFLTYFNYEAQQDKSGLPNDRFSAERPEGSISTLTIQRTEQRDSAMYRCASSLDPGDSGNTIYFGEGSWLTVV.